This T cell receptor (beta chain) was sequenced for a study of metastatic and nonmetastatic thyroid tumors. V was clipped by 1 base and J by 11 bases, with 12 bases between them. The CDR3 extends over 13 amino acids. Germline V gene sequence: CDR1 SNHLY, CDR2 FYNNEI. TCRdb reanalyzed the PCR reads via MiXCR. The sample holds 30,000 to 40,000 clones; 35% to 40% are singletons and the top ten take over 20%. Prior to thyroid surgery, none of the patients had received any treatment. J is TRBJ2-4 and V is TRBV2; unclear D gene. This receptor was obtained from a female donor with papillary thyroid cancer or a benign thyroid nodule (not recorded which). Some clones in this sample may be carry-over from other donors' samples. Sample: tumor tissue. The CDR3 is CASSEGWAAFQYF. The CDR3 coding sequence is TGTGCCAGCAGTGAAGGATGGGCAGCCTTTCAGTACTTC.